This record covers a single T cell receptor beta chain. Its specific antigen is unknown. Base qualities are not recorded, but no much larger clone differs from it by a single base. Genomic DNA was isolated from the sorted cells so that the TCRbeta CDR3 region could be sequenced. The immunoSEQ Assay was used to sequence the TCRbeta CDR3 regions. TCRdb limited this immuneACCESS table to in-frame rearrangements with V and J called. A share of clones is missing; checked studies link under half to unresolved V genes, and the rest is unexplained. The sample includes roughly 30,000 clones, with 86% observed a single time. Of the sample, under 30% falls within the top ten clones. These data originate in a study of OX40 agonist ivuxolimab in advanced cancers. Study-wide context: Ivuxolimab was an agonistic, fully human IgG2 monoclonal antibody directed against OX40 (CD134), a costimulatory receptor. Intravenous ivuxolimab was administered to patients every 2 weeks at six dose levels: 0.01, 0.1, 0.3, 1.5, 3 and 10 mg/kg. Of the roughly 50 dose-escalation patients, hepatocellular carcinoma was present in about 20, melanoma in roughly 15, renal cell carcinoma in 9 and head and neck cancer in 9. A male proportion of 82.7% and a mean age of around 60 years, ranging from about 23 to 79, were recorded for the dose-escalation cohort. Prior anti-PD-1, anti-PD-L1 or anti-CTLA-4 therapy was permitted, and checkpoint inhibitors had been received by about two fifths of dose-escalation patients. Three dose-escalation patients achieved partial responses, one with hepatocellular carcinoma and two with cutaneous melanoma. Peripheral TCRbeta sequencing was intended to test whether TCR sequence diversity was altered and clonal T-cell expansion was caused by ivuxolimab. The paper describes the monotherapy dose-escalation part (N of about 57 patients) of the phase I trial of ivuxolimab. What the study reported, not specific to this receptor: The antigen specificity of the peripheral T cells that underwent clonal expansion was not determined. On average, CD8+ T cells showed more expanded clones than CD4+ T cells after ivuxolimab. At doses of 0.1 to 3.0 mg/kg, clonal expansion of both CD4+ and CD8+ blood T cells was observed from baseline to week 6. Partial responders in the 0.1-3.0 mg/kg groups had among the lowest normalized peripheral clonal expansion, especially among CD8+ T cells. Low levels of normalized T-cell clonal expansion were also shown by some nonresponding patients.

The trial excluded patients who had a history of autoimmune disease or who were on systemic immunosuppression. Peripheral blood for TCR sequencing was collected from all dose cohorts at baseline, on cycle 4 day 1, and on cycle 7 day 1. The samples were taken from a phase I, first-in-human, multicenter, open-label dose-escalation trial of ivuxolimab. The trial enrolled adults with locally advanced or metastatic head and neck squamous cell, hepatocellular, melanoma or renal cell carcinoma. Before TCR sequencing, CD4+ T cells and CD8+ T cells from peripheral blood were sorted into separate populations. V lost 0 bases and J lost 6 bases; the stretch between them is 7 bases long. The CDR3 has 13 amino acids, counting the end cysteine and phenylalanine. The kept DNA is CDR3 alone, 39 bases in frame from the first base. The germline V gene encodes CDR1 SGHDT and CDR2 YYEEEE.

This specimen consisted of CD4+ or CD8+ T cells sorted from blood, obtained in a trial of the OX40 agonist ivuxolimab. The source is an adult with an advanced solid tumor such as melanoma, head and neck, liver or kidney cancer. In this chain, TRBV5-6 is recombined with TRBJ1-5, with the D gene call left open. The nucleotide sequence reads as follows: TGTGCCAGCAGCTTGGGGCGGGGTCAGCCCCAGCATTTT. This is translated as CASSLGRGQPQHF.